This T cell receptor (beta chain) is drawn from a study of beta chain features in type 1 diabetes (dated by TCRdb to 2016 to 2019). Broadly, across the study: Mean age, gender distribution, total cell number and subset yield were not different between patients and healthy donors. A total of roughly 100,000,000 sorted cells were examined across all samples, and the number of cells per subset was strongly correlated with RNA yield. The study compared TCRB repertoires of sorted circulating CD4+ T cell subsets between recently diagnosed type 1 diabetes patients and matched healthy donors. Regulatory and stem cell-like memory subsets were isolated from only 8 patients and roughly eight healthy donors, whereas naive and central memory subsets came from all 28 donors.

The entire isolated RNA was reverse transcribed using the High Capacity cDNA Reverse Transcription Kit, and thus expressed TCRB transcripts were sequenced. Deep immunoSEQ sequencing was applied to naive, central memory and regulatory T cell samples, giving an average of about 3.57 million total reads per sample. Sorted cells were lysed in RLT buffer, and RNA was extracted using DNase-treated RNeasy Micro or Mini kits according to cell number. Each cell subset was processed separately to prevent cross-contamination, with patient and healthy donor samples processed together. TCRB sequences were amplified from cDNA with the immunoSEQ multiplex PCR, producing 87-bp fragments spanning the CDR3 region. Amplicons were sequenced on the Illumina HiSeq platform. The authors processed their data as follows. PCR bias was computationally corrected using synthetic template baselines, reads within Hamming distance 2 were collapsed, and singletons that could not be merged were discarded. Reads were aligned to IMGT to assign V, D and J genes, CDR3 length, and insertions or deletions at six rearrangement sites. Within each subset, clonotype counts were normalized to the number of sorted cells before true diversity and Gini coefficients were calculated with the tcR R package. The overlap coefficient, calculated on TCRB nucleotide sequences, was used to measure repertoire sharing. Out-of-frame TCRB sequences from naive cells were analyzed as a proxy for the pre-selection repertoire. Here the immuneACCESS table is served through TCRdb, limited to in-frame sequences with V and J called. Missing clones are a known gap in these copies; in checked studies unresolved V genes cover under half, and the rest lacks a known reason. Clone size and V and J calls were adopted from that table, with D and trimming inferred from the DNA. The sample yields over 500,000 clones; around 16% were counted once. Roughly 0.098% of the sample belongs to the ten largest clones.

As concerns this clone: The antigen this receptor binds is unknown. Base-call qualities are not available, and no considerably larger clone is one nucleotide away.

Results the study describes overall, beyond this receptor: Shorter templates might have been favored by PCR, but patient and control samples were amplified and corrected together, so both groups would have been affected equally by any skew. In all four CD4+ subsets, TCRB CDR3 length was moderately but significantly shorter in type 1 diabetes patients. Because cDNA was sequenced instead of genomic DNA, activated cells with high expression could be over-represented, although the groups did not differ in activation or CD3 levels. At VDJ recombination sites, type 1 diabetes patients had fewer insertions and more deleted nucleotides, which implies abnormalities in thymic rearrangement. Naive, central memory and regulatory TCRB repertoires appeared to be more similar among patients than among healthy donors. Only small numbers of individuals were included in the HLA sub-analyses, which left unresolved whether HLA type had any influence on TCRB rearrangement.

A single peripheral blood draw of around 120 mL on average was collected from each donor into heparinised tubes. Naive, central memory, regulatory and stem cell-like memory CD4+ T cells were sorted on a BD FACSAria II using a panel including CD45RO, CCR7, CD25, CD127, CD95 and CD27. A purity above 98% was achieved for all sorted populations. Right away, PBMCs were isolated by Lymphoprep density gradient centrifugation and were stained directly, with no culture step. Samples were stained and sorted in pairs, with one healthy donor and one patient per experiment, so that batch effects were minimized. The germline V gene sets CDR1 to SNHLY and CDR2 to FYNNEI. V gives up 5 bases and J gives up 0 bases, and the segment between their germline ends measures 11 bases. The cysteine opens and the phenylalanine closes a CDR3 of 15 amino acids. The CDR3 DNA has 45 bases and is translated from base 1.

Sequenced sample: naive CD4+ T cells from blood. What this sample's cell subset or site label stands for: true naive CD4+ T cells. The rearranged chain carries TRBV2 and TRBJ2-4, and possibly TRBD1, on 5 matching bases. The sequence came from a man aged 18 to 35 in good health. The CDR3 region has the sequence CASSNRPLAKNIQYF. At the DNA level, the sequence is TGTGCCAGCAGTAACAGGCCTCTAGCCAAAAACATTCAGTACTTC.